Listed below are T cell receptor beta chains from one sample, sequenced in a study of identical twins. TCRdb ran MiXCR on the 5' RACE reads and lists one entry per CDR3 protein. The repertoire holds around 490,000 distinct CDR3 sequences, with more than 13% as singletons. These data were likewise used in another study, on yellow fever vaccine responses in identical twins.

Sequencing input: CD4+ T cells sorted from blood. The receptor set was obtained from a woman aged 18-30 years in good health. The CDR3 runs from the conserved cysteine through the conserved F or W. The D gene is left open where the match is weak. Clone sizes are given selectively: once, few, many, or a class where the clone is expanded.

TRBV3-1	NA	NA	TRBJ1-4	CASSQAGATNEKLFF	TGTGCCAGCAGCCAAGCAGGAGCAACTAATGAAAAACTGTTTTTT
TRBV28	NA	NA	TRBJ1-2	CASSPQSLLGYGYTF	TGTGCCAGCAGTCCCCAAAGTCTTCTCGGCTATGGCTACACCTTC
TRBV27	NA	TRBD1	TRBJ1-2	CASSLTGQGAGAGGYTF	TGTGCCAGCAGTTTGACGGGACAGGGGGCTGGAGCGGGTGGCTACACCTTC
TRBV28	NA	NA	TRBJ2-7	CASSFRGARSYEQYF	TGTGCCAGCAGTTTCCGGGGGGCACGCTCCTACGAGCAGTACTTC
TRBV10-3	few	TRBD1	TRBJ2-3	CAISSGQGTDTQYF	TGTGCCATCAGCTCCGGACAGGGCACAGATACGCAGTATTTT
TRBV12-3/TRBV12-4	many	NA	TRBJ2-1	CASSFTYRGNEQFF	TGTGCCAGCAGTTTCACCTATAGGGGCAATGAGCAGTTCTTC
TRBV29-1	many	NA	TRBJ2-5	CSVETGEVGETQYF	TGCAGCGTTGAAACGGGAGAAGTGGGGGAGACCCAGTACTTC
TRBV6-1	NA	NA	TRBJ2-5	CASSGGIFGQYF	TGTGCCAGCAGTGGAGGTATATTTGGCCAGTACTTC
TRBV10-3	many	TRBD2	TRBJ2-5	CAISERRGALKETQYF	TGTGCCATCAGTGAACGGCGGGGGGCCTTGAAAGAGACCCAGTACTTC
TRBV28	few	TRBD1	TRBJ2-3	CASSSLGLGQSTDTQYF	TGTGCCAGCAGTTCTTTGGGTTTGGGACAGAGCACAGATACGCAGTATTTT
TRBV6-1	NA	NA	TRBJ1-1	CASILWVGRPTEAFF	TGTGCCAGCATCTTATGGGTAGGCAGGCCCACTGAAGCTTTCTTT
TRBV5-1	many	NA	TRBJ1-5	CASSLGLGNQPQHF	TGCGCCAGCAGCTTGGGTCTGGGGAATCAGCCCCAGCATTTT
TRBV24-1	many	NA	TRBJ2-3	CATSNGWTDTQYF	TGTGCCACCAGCAATGGTTGGACAGATACGCAGTATTTT
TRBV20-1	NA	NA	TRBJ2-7	CSARDGLRQTYEQYF	TGCAGTGCTAGAGATGGGCTCAGGCAGACCTACGAGCAGTACTTC
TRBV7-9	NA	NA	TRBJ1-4	CASSSRGPNEKLFF	TGTGCCAGCAGCTCAAGGGGTCCGAATGAAAAACTGTTTTTT
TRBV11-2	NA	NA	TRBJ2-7	CASSLSWTTSYEQYF	TGTGCCAGCAGCTTATCGTGGACTACTTCCTACGAGCAGTACTTC
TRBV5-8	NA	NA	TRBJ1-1	CASSLETGRWTEAFF	TGTGCCAGCAGCTTGGAAACAGGGAGATGGACTGAAGCTTTCTTT
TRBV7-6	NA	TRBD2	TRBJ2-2	CASRPGLAVNTGELFF	TGTGCCAGCAGGCCGGGACTAGCCGTTAACACCGGGGAGCTGTTTTTT
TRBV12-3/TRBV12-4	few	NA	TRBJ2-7	CASSYQGGYEQYF	TGTGCCAGCAGTTACCAGGGAGGCTACGAGCAGTACTTC
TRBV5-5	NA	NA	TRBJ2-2	CASSLEVREHTGELFF	TGTGCCAGCAGCTTGGAGGTTAGAGAGCACACCGGGGAGCTGTTTTTT
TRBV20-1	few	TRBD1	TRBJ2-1	CSARKPGQGFDNEQFF	TGCAGTGCTAGAAAGCCGGGACAGGGGTTCGACAATGAGCAGTTCTTC
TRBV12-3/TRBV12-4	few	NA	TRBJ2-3	CASSDRTGTGTDTQYF	TGTGCCAGCAGTGATAGGACGGGGACGGGCACAGATACGCAGTATTTT
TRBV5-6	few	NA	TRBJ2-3	CASSPVGRESTDTQYF	TGTGCCAGCAGCCCCGTGGGGCGGGAAAGCACAGATACGCAGTATTTT
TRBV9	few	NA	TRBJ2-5	CASSVAGETQYF	TGTGCCAGCAGCGTAGCCGGGGAGACCCAGTACTTC
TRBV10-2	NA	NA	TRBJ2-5	CASSESPSDEETQYF	TGCGCCAGCAGTGAGTCTCCTAGCGATGAAGAGACCCAGTACTTC
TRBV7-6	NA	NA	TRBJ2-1	CASSLSPLGNEQFF	TGTGCCAGCAGCCTATCTCCTTTGGGCAATGAGCAGTTCTTC
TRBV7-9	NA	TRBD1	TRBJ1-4	CASSLLLDRVYEKLFF	TGTGCCAGCAGCTTATTATTAGACAGGGTGTATGAAAAACTGTTTTTT
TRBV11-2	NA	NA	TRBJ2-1	CASSLATTGTNNEQFF	TGTGCCAGCAGCTTGGCGACCACCGGGACGAACAATGAGCAGTTCTTC
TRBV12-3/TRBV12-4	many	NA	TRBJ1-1	CASSPYGGQNTEAFF	TGTGCCAGCAGTCCCTACGGGGGGCAGAACACTGAAGCTTTCTTT
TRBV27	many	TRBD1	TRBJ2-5	CASSPRTGGETQYF	TGTGCCAGCAGCCCCCGGACAGGAGGAGAGACCCAGTACTTC
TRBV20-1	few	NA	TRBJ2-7	CSAGWTQGGIYEQYF	TGCAGTGCTGGATGGACACAGGGTGGGATCTACGAGCAGTACTTC
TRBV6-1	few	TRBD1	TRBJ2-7	CASRATGGYEQYF	TGTGCCAGCAGGGCTACAGGGGGCTACGAGCAGTACTTC
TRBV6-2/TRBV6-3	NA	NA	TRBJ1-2	CASSYHDRNSNYGYTF	TGTGCCAGCAGTTACCATGACAGGAATTCTAACTATGGCTACACCTTC
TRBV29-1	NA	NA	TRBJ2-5	CSVRGANQQETQYF	TGCAGCGTCAGGGGGGCCAACCAACAAGAGACCCAGTACTTC
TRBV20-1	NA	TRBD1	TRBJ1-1	CSPYSTGHLQAFF	TGCAGTCCCTACTCGACAGGGCACCTACAAGCTTTCTTT
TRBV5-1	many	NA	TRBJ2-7	CASNGVSEEQYF	TGCGCCAGTAACGGGGTTTCGGAGGAGCAGTACTTC
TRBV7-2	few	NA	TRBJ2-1	CASSLRGTLGNEQFF	TGTGCCAGCAGCTTAAGAGGGACACTGGGCAATGAGCAGTTCTTC